What follows are 3 T cell receptor beta chains derived from one specimen sequenced in a study of T cells in Graves' hyperthyroidism and ophthalmopathy. Amplified TCR beta CDR3 regions came from RNA transcripts. HTBI primers were used for first-round RT-PCR of the TCR CDR3. TCRdb re-analysed the multiplex PCR reads in MiXCR, keeping a single row per CDR3 protein. In the table there are 700,000 to 850,000 distinct CDR3 sequences, roughly 32% of which are singletons. Input material: blood. These receptors all stem from a woman aged 40 to 49 with Graves' hyperthyroidism.

A note on this clonotype: This CDR3 is missing its conserved last phenylalanine or tryptophan, likely due to a read error. The rearrangement links TRBV7-9 to TRBJ1-1, with D uncertain. Germline lookup yields CDR1 SEHNR and CDR2 FQNEAQ (reference sequence). The germline V and J ends were trimmed by 3 bases and 0 bases, with 11 bases remaining between them. The CDR3 has 15 residues. The CDR3: CASSFLESMNTEAFL. DNA of the CDR3: TGTGCCAGCAGCTTTTTAGAGTCTATGAACACTGAAGCTTTCCTT.

In regard to this clonotype: At one end, the junction sequence differs from germline, possibly due to a read error. CDR3 amino acids: CASSLGIRDVAF. CDR3 DNA sequence: TGTGCCAGCAGTTTAGGAATCAGGGACGTGGCTTTC. The chain has TRBV12-3 or TRBV12-4 and TRBJ2-6; D could derive from TRBD1 or TRBD2 (5 bases each). The CDR3 runs to 12 residues.

This clonotype was seen ten or more times. The chain links TRBV24-1 to TRBJ1-2, with 10 bases lining up with TRBD1. After removal of 3 bases from V and 3 bases from J, the junction contained 3 bases not matched to a gene. CDR1 and CDR2 (germline): KGHDR, SFDVKD. The CDR3 length is 15 residues. CDR3 protein: CATSDTGQGHYGYTF. In DNA, the CDR3 is TGTGCCACCAGTGATACGGGACAGGGGCACTATGGCTACACCTTC.